The rows below give T cell receptor beta chains drawn from one sample of a study of blood T cells in healthy people across ages. TCRdb itself ran the 5' RACE reads through MiXCR, one entry per CDR3 protein. The sample has about 1.8 million distinct CDR3 sequences, roughly 49% seen once. Sequenced: blood. Receptors originate from a woman in her thirties or forties in good health. Each CDR3 is given with its conserved first and last residue. A D gene is named only where the DNA matches it firmly. Where a row states a size, it is once, few, many or the class of an expanded clone; other rows omit it.

J,V,D,size,DNA,CDR3
TRBJ2-7,TRBV6-6,-,few,TGTGCCAGCAGGGTATCGGGACTGACCTACGAGCAGTACTTC,CASRVSGLTYEQYF
TRBJ2-7,TRBV29-1,-,many,TGCAGCGGTACCGACAGGACCTACGAGCAGTACTTC,CSGTDRTYEQYF
TRBJ2-7,TRBV7-2,-,few,TGTGCCAGCAGCTTGGCCTACAATGAGCAGTACTTC,CASSLAYNEQYF
TRBJ2-5,TRBV20-1,TRBD2,few,TGCAGTGCCTATCCGCCGGGGGGGCAAGAGACCCAGTACTTC,CSAYPPGGQETQYF
TRBJ2-7,TRBV5-1,TRBD2,-,TGCGCCAGCAGCTTGGGGGGGACTAAGACCTACGAGCAGTACTTC,CASSLGGTKTYEQYF
TRBJ2-3,TRBV7-8,-,-,TGTGCCAGCAGCTTACGAGAGACAGGCACAGATACGCAGTATTTT,CASSLRETGTDTQYF
TRBJ2-5,TRBV20-1,-,few,TGCAGTGCTATAGACAATGAGCAGTACTTC,CSAIDNEQYF
TRBJ1-2,TRBV6-6,TRBD1,few,TGTGCCAGCAGTTATGATTCGTCGGACAGGAACCTACATGGCTACACCTTC,CASSYDSSDRNLHGYTF
TRBJ1-2,TRBV4-1,TRBD1,-,TGCGCCAGCAGCCAAGAAACCGACAGGGGCTATGGCTACACCTTC,CASSQETDRGYGYTF
TRBJ2-7,TRBV28,-,-,TGTGCCAGCAGCGGCCCGGCGGGGAGCTCCTACGAGCAGTACTTC,CASSGPAGSSYEQYF
TRBJ1-2,TRBV5-1,TRBD1,-,TGCGCCAGCAGCTTTTACGCCCCGGGACAGGGTTCCTTCTATGGCTACACCTTC,CASSFYAPGQGSFYGYTF